These T cell receptor beta chains were read from a single sample in a study of tumor and adjacent non-tumor tissue in lung cancer. TCRdb fed the multiplex PCR reads into MiXCR, producing one record per CDR3 protein. The sample carries under 95,000 distinct CDR3 sequences, around 59% recorded once. The material sequenced was lung tumor tissue. The receptor source for this set is a man in his 70s with non-small cell lung cancer. Both conserved end residues are part of each CDR3.

v_gene	len	j_gene	CDR3aa
TRBV7-8	15	TRBJ2-3	CASSLIGSFTDTQYF
TRBV5-1	16	TRBJ2-2	CASSPLDYPNIGELFF
TRBV10-3	16	TRBJ1-4	CVISESKRAVNEKLFF
TRBV29-1	12	TRBJ1-2	CSGRQGDYGYTF
TRBV6-1	13	TRBJ2-7	CASSTTTPYEQYF
TRBV5-6	10	TRBJ2-7	CASRPGEQYF
TRBV5-4	16	TRBJ2-4	CASSPWLGGAKNIQYF
TRBV28	14	TRBJ2-3	CASRPLPSTDMQYF
TRBV5-1	14	TRBJ1-5	CASSLDILNQPQHF
TRBV12-3/TRBV12-4	14	TRBJ1-6	CARSPEVWGAPLHF
TRBV12-3/TRBV12-4	14	TRBJ2-5	CASSLLAGRETQYF
TRBV4-1	16	TRBJ2-2	CASSQDPLAGAGELFF
TRBV11-2	14	TRBJ2-7	CASSPRTGGYEQCF
TRBV12-3/TRBV12-4	15	TRBJ2-7	CASSSGGVLPYEQYF
TRBV14	15	TRBJ1-2	CASSQDLAVNYGYAF
TRBV10-3	13	TRBJ2-5	CVIGHDREETHYF
TRBV11-2	13	TRBJ2-5	CAGSGGLEETQYF
TRBV11-2	14	TRBJ2-1	CASSLRTGTGLQFF
TRBV11-2	14	TRBJ1-1	CTSSDDRLNTEAFF
TRBV12-3/TRBV12-4	14	TRBJ1-5	CTSIDRRRNQPHHF
TRBV10-1	13	TRBJ2-3	CASRRHNTDTQYF
TRBV20-1	14	TRBJ1-5	CSARGGTENQPQHF
TRBV29-1	13	TRBJ1-4	CIVADRQAEKLIF
TRBV4-2	17	TRBJ1-6	CASSRLTGASYNSPLHF
TRBV6-1	17	TRBJ1-2	CASILRTGLSRGYGYTF
TRBV5-1	16	TRBJ2-3	CASSLRASGRADTQYF
TRBV6-6	15	TRBJ2-1	CASSSSSGGNNEQFF
TRBV2	17	TRBJ2-5	CASSGRGLAGAKETQYF
TRBV18	14	TRBJ2-7	CASSPSGTGPEQYF
TRBV11-2	15	TRBJ2-7	CSSSITGFGVYEQYF
TRBV5-6	15	TRBJ2-1	CASSRTVNSYNEQFF
TRBV6-6	18	TRBJ2-7	CATSSRGGSSRSGYEQYF
TRBV2	15	TRBJ2-7	CASRVGTGDSYEQYF
TRBV29-1	15	TRBJ2-7	CSVGGWQGDPYEQYF
TRBV11-2	13	TRBJ2-4	CGSSYPPKNIQYF
TRBV11-1	15	TRBJ2-1	CPSLRTSGSYSEQFF